The 20 T cell receptor beta chains in this list originate from one sample, sequenced in a study of regulatory T cells in long-lasting Graves disease. Time point noted: newly diagnosed GD, antithyroid drugs for less than 3 months. Generation of the TCR library employed RNA extracted from PBMCs. Sequencing libraries for TCR beta were prepared with iRepertoire HTBI primers and Arm-PCR of CDR3 regions. TCRdb called the multiplex PCR reads again in MiXCR, with one record for every CDR3 protein. The sample yields 350,000 to 500,000 distinct CDR3 sequences, around 13% seen once. The data also belong to a second study, concerning T cells in Graves' hyperthyroidism and ophthalmopathy.

The specimen comprised peripheral blood mononuclear cells (PBMCs), sampled at new diagnosis, from a patient treated with antithyroid drugs. These receptors were obtained from a woman aged 45 to 65 with Graves disease.

This clonotype was seen at least ten times. Compared with germline, one end of the junction differs, possibly owing to a read error. In DNA form, the CDR3 reads TGTGCCAGCAGCACTGGACTAGCGGGTGCCAATGAGCAGTTCTTC. Its protein is CASSTGLAGANEQFF. The rearrangement joins TRBV5-1 to TRBJ2-1; TRBD2 matches at 11 bases. Looked up from germline, CDR1 is SGHRS and CDR2 is YFSETQ. The CDR3 runs to 15 residues.

This chain links TRBV3-1 with TRBJ2-1, with 8 bases that match TRBD2. Trimming cost V 1 base and J 9 bases; bases outside gene matches: 14. This CDR3 spans 17 amino acids. CDR1 is LGHDT, CDR2 YNNKEL, per germline (reference sequence). In nucleotides, the CDR3 is TGTGCCAGCAGCCAAGTAGAAATCGGGAGGGCCGAGGGTGAGCAGTTCTTC. This sequence encodes CASSQVEIGRAEGEQFF.

This clonotype was counted only a few times. The V call is TRBV6-9, the J call TRBJ2-7; the D is unclear. Trimming took off 1 base at V and 5 bases at J, with 3 bases between the two ends. The CDR3 length is 11 residues. The V gene's germline CDR1 is MNHGY and CDR2 SVAAGI. The CDR3 DNA sequence: TGTGCCAGCAGTTATTTGAACGAGCAGTACTTC. Its protein product is CASSYLNEQYF.

This clonotype was detected many times. This chain joins TRBV27 and TRBJ2-7, with TRBD2 matching 8 bases. The ends lost 0 bases at V and 4 bases at J; junction bases unmatched: 8. Germline V CDR1 and CDR2: MNHEY, SMNVEV (reference sequence). The CDR3 totals 16 residues. This CDR3 is CASSLSFRSGTYEQYF. In DNA form, the CDR3 reads TGTGCCAGCAGTTTATCATTTCGTAGCGGGACTTACGAGCAGTACTTC.

This clonotype has ten or more counts. The chain combines TRBV7-6 with TRBJ1-1; D may be TRBD1 (5 bases). Germline V gives CDR1 SGHVS, CDR2 FNYEAQ. V lost 0 bases and J lost 4, with 12 bases in between. The CDR3 is 15 amino acids. The CDR3 reads CASSLAQEGTTEAFF. DNA for the CDR3: TGTGCCAGCAGCTTAGCGCAGGAAGGGACCACTGAAGCTTTCTTT.

This sequence joins TRBV4-1 and TRBJ2-7; D ambiguous. V was shortened by 1 base and J by 0 bases, with 10 bases between the two germline ends. The CDR3 covers 15 residues. Germline CDR1 and CDR2: MGHRA and YSYEKL. CDR3 protein: CASSQGVADSYEQYF. The CDR3 DNA is TGCGCCAGCAGCCAAGGGGTGGCGGACTCCTACGAGCAGTACTTC.

This clonotype has a single count. Being one base from a much bigger clone, this may be a read error. The V call is TRBV30, the J call TRBJ1-1, with D possibly matching TRBD1 (6 bases). The CDR3 totals 14 residues. Looked up from germline, CDR1 is GTSNPN and CDR2 is SVGIG (reference sequence). The CDR3 spells CAWSPRGTNTESFF. CDR3 bases: TGTGCCTGGAGTCCCAGGGGCACGAACACTGAATCTTTCTTT.

This clonotype was picked up many times. The chain links TRBV24-1 to TRBJ1-4; D gene unclear. The CDR3 sequence is 13 residues long. CDR1 is KGHDR and CDR2 is SFDVKD in the germline V gene. Trimming removed 7 bases at V and 6 bases at J, with 11 bases between. The CDR3 spells CATRAAGDEKLFF. For the CDR3, the DNA is TGTGCCACCAGGGCGGCGGGCGATGAAAAACTGTTTTTT.

This clonotype was seen at least ten times. The V gene is TRBV7-2, the J gene TRBJ2-3; 16 positions match TRBD2. The length of the CDR3 is 22 residues. Germline values: CDR1 SGHTA, CDR2 FQGNSA. V lost 5 bases and J lost 2; bases outside the gene matches: 19. The CDR3 sequence is CASSPKDMGLAGGPILTDTQYF. In DNA, the CDR3 is TGTGCCAGCAGCCCTAAGGATATGGGACTAGCGGGAGGGCCGATACTCACAGATACGCAGTATTTT.

This clonotype was seen repeatedly, ten times or more. CDR3 loop: CASSSNSGRSYNEQFF. CDR3 DNA: TGTGCCAGCAGCTCCAATAGCGGGAGGTCCTACAATGAGCAGTTCTTC. This chain uses TRBV11-2 with TRBJ2-1; 10 bases match TRBD2. CDR3 length equals 16 residues. The germline gives CDR1 SGHAT, CDR2 FQNNGV. J lost 1 base, V lost 4 bases, and 4 bases had no gene match.

This clonotype was observed many times. The V gene is TRBV7-3, the J gene TRBJ2-2; 12 bases align to TRBD2. This CDR3 is 18 amino acids long. Germline values: CDR1 SGHTA, CDR2 FQGTGA. Trimming removed 2 bases from V and 1 base from J; junction bases left unmatched: 5. The CDR3 DNA reads as TGTGCCAGCAGCTTACTAGCGGGAGGGGTTCTGAACACCGGGGAGCTGTTTTTT. Residues: CASSLLAGGVLNTGELFF.

About this clonotype itself: Possible read error: a much larger clone is one base away. The chain uses TRBV5-1 and TRBJ2-1, with D possibly TRBD1 on 5 matching bases. Germline CDR1 and CDR2: SGHRS and YFSETQ. The CDR3 extends over 15 amino acids. Here the CDR3 DNA reads TGCGCCAGCAGCTTGGGACAGCCCCCGTACAATGCGCAGTTCTTC. Translation gives CASSLGQPPYNAQFF. The whole variable domain, filled in from reference TRBV5-1 and TRBJ2-1, reads KAGVTQTPRYLIKTRGQQVTLSCSPISGHRSVSWYQQTPGQGLQFLFEYFSETQRNKGNFPGRFSGRQFSNSRSEMNVSTLELGDSALYLCASSLGQPPYNAQFFGPGTRLTVL.

This clonotype showed up many times. DNA of the CDR3: TGTGCCAGCAGTTCCGGACAGGGCTACAATGAGCAGTTCTTC. It is translated as CASSSGQGYNEQFF. V usage is TRBV6-2 or TRBV6-3 and J usage is TRBJ2-1; 8 nucleotides agree with TRBD1. The CDR3 runs to 14 residues. Germline V gene lookup returns CDR1 MNHEY and CDR2 SVGEGT. After removal of 4 bases from V and 3 bases from J, the junction contained 2 bases not matched to a gene.

The chain links TRBV10-2 to TRBJ2-2; 7 nucleotides agree with TRBD1. Trimming cost V 3 bases and J 3 bases; bases outside gene matches: 4. From germline, CDR1 is WSHSY and CDR2 SAAADI. The CDR3 is 15 amino acids. The CDR3 DNA reads TGCGCCAGCAGTGACGGACAGGAATACACCGGGGAGCTGTTTTTT. Its protein is CASSDGQEYTGELFF.

At least ten counts were recorded for this clonotype. The chain joins TRBV9 to TRBJ2-3, with TRBD2 matching 10 bases. Germline trimming cut 9 bases from V and 5 bases from J; bases unmatched to any gene: 12. The germline V gene encodes CDR1 SGDLS and CDR2 YYNGEE. CDR3 length equals 15 residues. CDR3 coding DNA: TGTGCCACCAGATCCCTAGCGGGAGCTGGAGATACGCAGTATTTT. It translates to CATRSLAGAGDTQYF.

Ten or more counts support this clonotype. The rearrangement links TRBV11-2 to TRBJ2-7; 11 bases agree with TRBD2. The CDR3 consists of 15 residues. Germline CDR1 reads SGHAT; CDR2 reads FQNNGV. V gave up 4 bases and J gave up 5 bases; unmatched junction bases: 7. DNA of the CDR3: TGTGCCAGCAGCTCCATAGCGGGAGGGCCCCACGAGCAGTACTTC. Its translation: CASSSIAGGPHEQYF.

This clonotype was observed at least ten times. The V call is TRBV27, the J call TRBJ2-7; D unclear. The CDR3 sequence is 14 residues long. Germline V gene sequence: CDR1 MNHEY, CDR2 SMNVEV (reference sequence). V lost 2 bases, J lost 6 bases, and 14 bases lay in between. The CDR3 DNA follows: TGTGCCAGCAGTTTAGGGCATTGGTCTTTCGAGCAGTACTTC. As protein: CASSLGHWSFEQYF.

J is TRBJ2-2 and V is TRBV2, with D uncertain. CDR1 and CDR2 (germline): SNHLY, FYNNEI. V lost 4 bases and J lost 1, with 13 bases in between. CDR3 length: 16 residues. The CDR3 sequence: CASSARSVQNTGELFF. CDR3 DNA: TGTGCCAGCAGTGCCAGGAGTGTTCAGAACACCGGGGAGCTGTTTTTT.

The table lists this clonotype with many counts. The chain couples TRBV5-1 to TRBJ2-5, with D unclear. This CDR3 is built from 14 residues. The V end lost 3 bases, the J end lost 3 bases, and 12 bases lay between the germline ends. The germline V gene encodes CDR1 SGHRS and CDR2 YFSETQ. The CDR3 here is CASSSWTGEETQYF. CDR3 DNA sequence: TGCGCCAGCAGCTCATGGACCGGAGAAGAGACCCAGTACTTC.

This clonotype was seen a handful of times. This may be a read error: a much more frequent sequence differs by one nucleotide. The CDR3 sequence is CAGSLAQVPTDTQYF. The DNA for the CDR3 is TGTGCCGGCAGCTTAGCGCAAGTACCCACAGATACGCAGTATTTT. The rearrangement links TRBV7-9 to TRBJ2-3; D possibly corresponds to TRBD2 (5 bases). Germline CDR1 SEHNR, CDR2 FQNEAQ (reference sequence). This CDR3 is built from 15 residues.